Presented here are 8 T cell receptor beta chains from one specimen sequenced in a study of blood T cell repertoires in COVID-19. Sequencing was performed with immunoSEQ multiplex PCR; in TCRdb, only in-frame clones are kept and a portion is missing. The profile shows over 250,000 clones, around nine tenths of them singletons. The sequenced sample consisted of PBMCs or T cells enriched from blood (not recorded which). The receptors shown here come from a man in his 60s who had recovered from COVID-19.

The CDR3 nucleotides are TGTGCCAGCAGCGTAGTAGTAGATACGCAGTATTTT. It encodes CASSVVVDTQYF. The rearrangement uses TRBV9 and TRBJ2-3; D ambiguous. Deletions cut 0 bases from V and 5 bases from J, with 4 bases between. CDR3 length: 12 amino acids. Per the germline V gene, CDR1 is SGDLS and CDR2 is YYNGEE.

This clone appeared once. The CDR3 sequence is CASSYSPTGDNEQFF. CDR3 coding DNA: TGTGCCAGCAGTTACTCGCCGACAGGGGACAATGAGCAGTTCTTC. The genes are TRBV6-2 or TRBV6-3 and TRBJ2-1, with TRBD1 matching 8 bases. V shed 0 bases and J 5 bases; nucleotides not matched to a gene: 3. The CDR3 totals 15 residues. Germline V lookup: CDR1 MNHEY, CDR2 SVGEGT.

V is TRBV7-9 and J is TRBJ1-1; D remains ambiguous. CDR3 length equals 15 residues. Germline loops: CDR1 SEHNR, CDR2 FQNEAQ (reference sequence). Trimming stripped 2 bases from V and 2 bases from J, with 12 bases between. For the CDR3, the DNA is TGTGCCAGCAGCTTACTGGTGGGAGCAAACACTGAAGCTTTCTTT. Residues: CASSLLVGANTEAFF.

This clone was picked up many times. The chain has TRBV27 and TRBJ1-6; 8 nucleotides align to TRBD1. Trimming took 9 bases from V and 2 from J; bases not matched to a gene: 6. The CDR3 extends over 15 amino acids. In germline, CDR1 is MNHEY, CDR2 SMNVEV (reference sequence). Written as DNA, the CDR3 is TGTGCCAGTTCGACAGGGGTGACCTATAATTCACCCCTCCACTTT. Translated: CASSTGVTYNSPLHF.

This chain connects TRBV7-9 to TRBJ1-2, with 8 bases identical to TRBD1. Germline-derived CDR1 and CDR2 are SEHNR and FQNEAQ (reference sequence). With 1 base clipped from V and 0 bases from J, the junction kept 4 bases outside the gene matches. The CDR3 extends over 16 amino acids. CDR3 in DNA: TGTGCCAGCAGCTTAGGGACAGGGACGGCTAACTATGGCTACACCTTC. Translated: CASSLGTGTANYGYTF.

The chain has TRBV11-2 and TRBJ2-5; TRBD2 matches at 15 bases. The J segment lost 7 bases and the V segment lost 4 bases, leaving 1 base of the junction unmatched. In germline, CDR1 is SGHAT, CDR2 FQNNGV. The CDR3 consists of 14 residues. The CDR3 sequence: CASSSGLAGGTQYF. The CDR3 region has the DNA TGTGCCAGCAGCTCGGGACTAGCGGGGGGGACCCAGTACTTC.

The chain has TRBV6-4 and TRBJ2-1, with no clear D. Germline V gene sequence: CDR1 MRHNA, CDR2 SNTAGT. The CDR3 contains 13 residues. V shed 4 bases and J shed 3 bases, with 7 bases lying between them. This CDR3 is CASSGGDYNEQFF. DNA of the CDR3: TGTGCCAGCAGTGGCGGCGACTACAATGAGCAGTTCTTC.

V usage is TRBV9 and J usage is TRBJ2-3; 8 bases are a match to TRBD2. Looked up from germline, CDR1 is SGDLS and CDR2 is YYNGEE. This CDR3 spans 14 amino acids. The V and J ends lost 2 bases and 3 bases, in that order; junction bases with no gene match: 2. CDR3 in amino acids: CASSVSGSTDTQYF. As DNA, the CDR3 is TGTGCCAGCAGCGTGAGCGGGAGTACAGATACGCAGTATTTT. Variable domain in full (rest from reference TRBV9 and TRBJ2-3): DSGVTQTPKHLITATGQRVTLRCSPRSGDLSVYWYQQSLDQGLQFLIQYYNGEERAKGNILERFSAQQFPDLHSELNLSSLELGDSALYFCASSVSGSTDTQYFGPGTRLTVL.